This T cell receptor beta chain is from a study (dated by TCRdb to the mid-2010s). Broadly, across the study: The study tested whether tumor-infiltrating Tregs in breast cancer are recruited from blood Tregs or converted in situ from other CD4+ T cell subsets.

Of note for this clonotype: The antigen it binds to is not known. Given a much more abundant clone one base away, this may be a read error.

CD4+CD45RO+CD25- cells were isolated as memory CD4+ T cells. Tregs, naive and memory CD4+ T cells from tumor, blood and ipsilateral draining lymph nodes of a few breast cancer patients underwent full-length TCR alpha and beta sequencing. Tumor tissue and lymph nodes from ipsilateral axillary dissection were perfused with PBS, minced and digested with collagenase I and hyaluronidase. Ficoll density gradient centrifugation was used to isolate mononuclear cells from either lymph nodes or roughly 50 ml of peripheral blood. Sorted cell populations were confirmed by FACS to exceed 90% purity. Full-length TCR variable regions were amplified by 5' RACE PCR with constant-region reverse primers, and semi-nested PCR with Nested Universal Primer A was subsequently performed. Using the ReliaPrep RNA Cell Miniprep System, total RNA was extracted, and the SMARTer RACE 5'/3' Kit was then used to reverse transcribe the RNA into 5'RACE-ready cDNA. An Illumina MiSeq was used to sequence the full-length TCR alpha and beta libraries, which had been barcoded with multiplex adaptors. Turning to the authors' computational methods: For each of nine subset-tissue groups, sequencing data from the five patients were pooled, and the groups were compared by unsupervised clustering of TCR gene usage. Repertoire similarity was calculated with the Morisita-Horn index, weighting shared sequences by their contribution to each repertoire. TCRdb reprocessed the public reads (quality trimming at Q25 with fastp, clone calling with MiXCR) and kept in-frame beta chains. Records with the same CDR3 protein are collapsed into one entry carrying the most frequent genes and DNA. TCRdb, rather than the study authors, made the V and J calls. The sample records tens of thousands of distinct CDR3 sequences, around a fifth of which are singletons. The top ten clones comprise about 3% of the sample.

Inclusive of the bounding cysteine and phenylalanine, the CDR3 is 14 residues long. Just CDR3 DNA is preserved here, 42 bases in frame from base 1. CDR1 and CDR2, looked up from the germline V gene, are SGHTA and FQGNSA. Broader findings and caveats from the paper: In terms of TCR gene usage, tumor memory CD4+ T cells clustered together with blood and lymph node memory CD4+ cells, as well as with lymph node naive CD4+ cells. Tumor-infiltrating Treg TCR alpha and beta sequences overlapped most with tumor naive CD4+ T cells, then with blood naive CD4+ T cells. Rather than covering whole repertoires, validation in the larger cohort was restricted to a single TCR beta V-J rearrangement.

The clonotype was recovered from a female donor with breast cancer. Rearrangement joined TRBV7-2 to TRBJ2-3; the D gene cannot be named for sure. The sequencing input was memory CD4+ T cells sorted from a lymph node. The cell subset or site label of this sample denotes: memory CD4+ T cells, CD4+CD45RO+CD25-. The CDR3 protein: CASILVYVTDTQYF. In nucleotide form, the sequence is TGTGCCAGCATCTTAGTTTACGTCACAGATACGCAGTATTTT.